These 21 T cell receptor beta chains share one sample of origin, sequenced in a study of cytomegalovirus exposure and HLA in healthy donors. The study ran its PCR with 60 Vbeta and 13 Jbeta primers. The data were produced by immunoSEQ multiplex PCR, yet TCRdb's version contains in-frame clones alone and is incomplete. The top ten clones hold approximately 2% of a sample with roughly 190,000 clones, around 90% of them seen once. The sequenced material came from PBMCs. The receptors stem from a young woman in good health and CMV-seronegative.

V usage is TRBV7-4 and J usage is TRBJ1-1, with TRBD1 as a possible D gene (6 bases). Looked up from germline, CDR1 is SGHVT and CDR2 is SQSDAQ. Trimming took off 9 bases at V and 1 base at J, with 18 bases between the two ends. CDR3 length equals 15 residues. DNA for the CDR3: TGTGCCAGGGGAAGGGGGGGGTTGAAGAACACTGAAGCTTTCTTT. Translation: CARGRGGLKNTEAFF. Using reference TRBV7-4 and TRBJ1-1 for the parts outside the CDR3, the full variable domain is GAGVSQSPRYKVAKRGRDVALRCDSISGHVTLYWYRQTLGQGSEVLTYSQSDAQRDKSGRPSGRFSAERPERSVSTLKIQRTEQGDSAVYLCARGRGGLKNTEAFFGQGTRLTVV.

The chain employs TRBV27 and TRBJ1-6; 7 nucleotides align to TRBD1. Germline trimming cut 5 bases from V and 7 bases from J; bases unmatched to any gene: 8. The CDR3 consists of 15 residues. Looked up from germline, CDR1 is MNHEY and CDR2 is SMNVEV (reference sequence). CDR3 region: CASSVHRGGNSPLHF. The DNA of the CDR3 is TGTGCCAGCAGTGTCCACAGGGGTGGGAATTCACCCCTCCACTTT.

The chain has TRBV7-3 and TRBJ2-1, with TRBD1 as a possible D gene (7 bases). Trimming shortened V by 4 bases and J by 10 bases, and 14 bases separated the two germline ends. The CDR3 runs to 13 residues. Germline loops: CDR1 SGHTA, CDR2 FQGTGA. For the CDR3, the DNA is TGTGCCAGCAGCTCCCAGGGGGGAGAAGAGCAGTTCTTC. This sequence encodes CASSSQGGEEQFF.

This chain links TRBV6-1 with TRBJ2-1; no clear D. Trimming shortened V by 5 bases and J by 0 bases, and 8 bases separated the two germline ends. The CDR3 length is 14 residues. Germline-derived CDR1 and CDR2 are MNHNS and SASEGT. CDR3 DNA: TGTGCCAGCAGTAGACTCGACTCCTACAATGAGCAGTTCTTC. Its protein is CASSRLDSYNEQFF.

This clone has only one observation. V gene TRBV11-1 combines with J gene TRBJ2-5; maybe TRBD1 (6 bases). V gave up 5 bases and J gave up 2 bases, with 9 bases separating them. The CDR3 spans 13 residues. CDR1 is SGHAT and CDR2 is FQDESV in the germline V gene (reference sequence). CDR3 sequence (DNA): TGTGCCAGCAGCGGACAGAGACAAGAGACCCAGTACTTC. This codes for CASSGQRQETQYF.

V is TRBV2 and J is TRBJ2-5, with 7 bases fitting TRBD2. This CDR3 region has 14 residues. J gave up 3 bases and V 6 bases, and 7 bases lay outside the gene matches. Germline loops: CDR1 SNHLY, CDR2 FYNNEI. CDR3 in amino acids: CASRIGTNKETQYF. The DNA for the CDR3 is TGTGCCAGCAGGATAGGGACTAACAAAGAGACCCAGTACTTC.

This rearrangement joins TRBV7-2 to TRBJ2-5, with TRBD2 matching 8 bases. The CDR3 is 14 residues long. J lost 11 bases, V lost 2 bases, and 10 bases had no gene match. Germline V gene lookup returns CDR1 SGHTA and CDR2 FQGNSA. DNA of the CDR3: TGTGCCAGCAGCTTATCGGGAGGGCCAGAAGAGCAGTACTTC. Protein product: CASSLSGGPEEQYF.

The chain is built from TRBV6-1 and TRBJ2-7; TRBD2 matches at 11 bases. Germline assignment: CDR1 MNHNS and CDR2 SASEGT. The CDR3 runs 16 residues. The J segment lost 5 bases and the V segment lost 1 base, leaving 7 bases of the junction unmatched. CDR3 region: CASSEGVAGGPDEQYF. Here the CDR3 DNA reads TGTGCCAGCAGTGAAGGGGTAGCGGGAGGGCCTGACGAGCAGTACTTC.

The rearrangement uses TRBV5-8 and TRBJ1-3; tentative D call: TRBD1 (5 bases). This CDR3 has 13 residues. The germline CDR1 and CDR2 sequences are SGHTS and YDEGEE. The CDR3 is CGGEKSSGNTIYF. In DNA, the CDR3 is TGTGGGGGCGAAAAGAGCTCTGGAAACACCATATATTTT.

Only one count was recorded for this clone. V is TRBV2 and J is TRBJ1-5, with D possibly matching TRBD1 (6 bases). The CDR3 consists of 15 residues. The germline V gene has CDR1 SNHLY and CDR2 FYNNEI. V lost 3 bases and J lost 7, with 16 bases in between. This chain's CDR3 is CASSESRGGRQPQHF. The CDR3 DNA reads TGTGCCAGCAGTGAGTCACGAGGGGGAAGGCAGCCCCAGCATTTT.

The chain combines TRBV6-5 with TRBJ1-2; 7 bases are a match to TRBD1. The germline V gene has CDR1 MNHEY and CDR2 SVGAGI. The V segment lost 5 bases and the J segment 8 bases; nucleotides outside the gene matches: 5. The CDR3 has 12 residues. DNA for the CDR3: TGTGCCAGCAGTAACGACAGGGTCGGCTACACCTTC. It codes for CASSNDRVGYTF.

The rearrangement uses TRBV13 and TRBJ1-1; D possibly corresponds to TRBD1 (5 bases). The V gene's germline CDR1 is PRHDT and CDR2 FYEKMQ (reference sequence). The CDR3 has 14 residues. Trimming removed 6 bases at V and 10 bases at J, with 21 bases between. As DNA, the CDR3 is TGTGCCAGCAGTGAAAGGGGAGGAACCGGCGGAGCTTTCTTT. Translation gives CASSERGGTGGAFF.

This clone was counted between two and nine times. The chain carries TRBV5-1 and TRBJ2-7, with D perhaps TRBD1 (5 bases). In germline, CDR1 is SGHRS, CDR2 YFSETQ. Trimming cost V 5 bases and J 5 bases, with 17 bases left between them. The CDR3 consists of 14 residues. The CDR3 sequence: CASSMSNSGNEQYF. CDR3 in DNA: TGCGCCAGCAGTATGTCCAACTCAGGGAACGAGCAGTACTTC.

The chain uses TRBV28 and TRBJ2-7, with D perhaps matching TRBD2 (5 bases). In germline, CDR1 is MDHEN, CDR2 SYDVKM. Trimming cost V 8 bases and J 2 bases, with 10 bases left between them. This CDR3 has 12 residues. CDR3 sequence: CASSPGTYEQYF. CDR3 coding DNA: TGTGCCAGCTCTCCCGGGACCTACGAGCAGTACTTC.

The rearrangement uses TRBV6-5 and TRBJ2-2; no clear D. Germline V gene data show CDR1 as MNHEY and CDR2 as SVGAGI. This CDR3 has 13 amino acids. The ends were cut back, 10 bases at V and 4 bases at J, with 13 bases in the middle. CDR3 DNA: TGTGCCACGGAAGGTCCGGGCACCGGGGAGCTGTTTTTT. Translating it yields CATEGPGTGELFF.

The V call is TRBV19, the J call TRBJ2-3, with 10 bases identical to TRBD2. Looked up from germline, CDR1 is LNHDA and CDR2 is SQIVND (reference sequence). This CDR3 has 16 amino acids. V trimming: 6 bases; J trimming: 2 bases; junction bases outside the gene matches: 8. The CDR3 nucleotides read TGTGCCAGTAGGAAAGATAGCGGGGGGTTCACAGATACGCAGTATTTT. Translation: CASRKDSGGFTDTQYF. The whole variable domain, filled in from reference TRBV19 and TRBJ2-3, reads DGGITQSPKYLFRKEGQNVTLSCEQNLNHDAMYWYRQDPGQGLRLIYYSQIVNDFQKGDIAEGYSVSREKKESFPLTVTSAQKNPTAFYLCASRKDSGGFTDTQYFGPGTRLTVL.

This clone appeared once. The rearrangement links TRBV5-1 to TRBJ2-3; a possible D gene is TRBD1 (5 bases). The CDR3 extends over 15 amino acids. Germline CDR1 SGHRS, CDR2 YFSETQ. V lost 2 bases and J lost 6, with 16 bases in between. The CDR3, as DNA: TGCGCCAGCAGCTTCTCGGCAGGGCGGCGGGATACGCAGTATTTT. Its translation: CASSFSAGRRDTQYF.

With respect to this clone: A junction boundary mismatches the germline segment, possibly from a read error. This chain connects TRBV4-1 to TRBJ1-4; D remains ambiguous. Germline V gene lookup returns CDR1 MGHRA and CDR2 YSYEKL. The CDR3 contains 18 residues. CDR3 in amino acids: CASSQEYQRVATNEKLFF. CDR3 DNA: TGCGCCAGCAGCCAAGAGTATCAGAGGGTGGCAACAAATGAAAAACTGTTTTTT.

This chain connects TRBV28 to TRBJ1-6; 8 bases line up with TRBD1. This CDR3 is built from 13 residues. Trimming removed 10 bases from V and 7 bases from J; junction bases left unmatched: 6. Germline loops: CDR1 MDHEN, CDR2 SYDVKM. The CDR3 bases are TGTGCCACGCAACGACAGGGGAATTCACCCCTCCACTTT. It codes for CATQRQGNSPLHF.

The chain has TRBV7-9 and TRBJ1-6; D is ambiguous. V shed 5 bases and J shed 0 bases, with 11 bases lying between them. This CDR3 is built from 16 residues. Per the germline V gene, CDR1 is SEHNR and CDR2 is FQNEAQ (reference sequence). The CDR3 sequence is CASSPEGSSYNSPLHF. For the CDR3, the DNA is TGTGCCAGCAGCCCCGAGGGCAGCTCCTATAATTCACCCCTCCACTTT.

The chain couples TRBV11-2 to TRBJ2-7, with 12 bases matching TRBD2. Unmatched junction bases numbered 6, after V lost 5 bases and J lost 4 bases. This CDR3 has 15 residues. The germline V gene has CDR1 SGHAT and CDR2 FQNNGV. The CDR3 region is CASSPGLAGRYEQYF. CDR3 nucleotide sequence: TGTGCCAGCAGCCCAGGACTAGCGGGACGATACGAGCAGTACTTC. The variable domain in full, with the rest retrieved from reference TRBV11-2 and TRBJ2-7, is EAGVAQSPRYKIIEKRQSVAFWCNPISGHATLYWYQQILGQGPKLLIQFQNNGVVDDSQLPKDRFSAERLKGVDSTLKIQPAKLEDSAVYLCASSPGLAGRYEQYFGPGTRLTVT.